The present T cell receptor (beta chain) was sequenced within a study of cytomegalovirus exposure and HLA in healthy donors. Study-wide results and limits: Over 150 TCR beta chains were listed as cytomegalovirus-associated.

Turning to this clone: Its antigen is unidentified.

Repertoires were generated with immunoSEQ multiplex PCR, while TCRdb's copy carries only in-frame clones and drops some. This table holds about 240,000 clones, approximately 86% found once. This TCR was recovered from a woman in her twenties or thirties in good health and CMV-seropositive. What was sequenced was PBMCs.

CDR3 DNA sequence: TGTGCCAGCAGCCAAGAGGGGACAGGGGAGGATACGCAGTATTTT. Amino acid sequence: CASSQEGTGEDTQYF. V gene TRBV4-2 combines with J gene TRBJ2-3, with TRBD1 matching over 10 bases. The CDR3 length is 15 residues. The V segment lost 0 bases and the J segment 6 bases; nucleotides outside the gene matches: 3. Germline V gives CDR1 LGHNA, CDR2 YNFKEQ.